This entry lists 17 T cell receptor beta chains sequenced from one sample in a study of T cell responses to AZD1222 COVID-19 vaccine. Libraries were prepared by immunoSEQ multiplex PCR; TCRdb keeps only in-frame clonotypes and omits some of them. The sample lists under 150,000 clones; 88% were seen once. Sequences were derived from peripheral blood, sampled on day 0 of AZD1222 vaccination. These receptors were taken from an adult in good health.

The CDR3 DNA reads as TGCGCCAGCAGCCAAGGAGGGAGGGCCTACGAGCAGTACTTC. It codes for CASSQGGRAYEQYF. The chain links TRBV4-3 to TRBJ2-7, with 7 bases fitting TRBD2. Germline V gives CDR1 LGHNA, CDR2 YSLEER. This CDR3 is 14 amino acids long. Germline trimming cut 1 base from V and 2 bases from J; bases unmatched to any gene: 2.

The chain recombines TRBV9 with TRBJ2-3; D is tentatively TRBD1 or TRBD2 (5 bases each). Germline loops: CDR1 SGDLS, CDR2 YYNGEE. This CDR3 is 14 amino acids long. V lost 0 bases and J 2 bases, leaving 7 bases between the germline ends. The CDR3 spells CASSVGGITDTQYF. The DNA for the CDR3 is TGTGCCAGCAGCGTAGGGGGGATCACAGATACGCAGTATTTT. Supplemented by reference TRBV9 and TRBJ2-3, the full variable domain reads DSGVTQTPKHLITATGQRVTLRCSPRSGDLSVYWYQQSLDQGLQFLIQYYNGEERAKGNILERFSAQQFPDLHSELNLSSLELGDSALYFCASSVGGITDTQYFGPGTRLTVL.

The genes are TRBV2 and TRBJ2-7, with D perhaps TRBD2 (5 bases). V was pared by 0 bases and J by 2 bases, with 38 bases between. Germline V CDR1 and CDR2: SNHLY, FYNNEI. This CDR3 spans 24 amino acids. The CDR3 bases are TGTGCCAGCAGTGAAGCGCTTCAGGAGGCGGCCCCGCGGCACACTCGGGCCGGAGCCTACGAGCAGTACTTC. This encodes CASSEALQEAAPRHTRAGAYEQYF.

Concerning this clone itself: The germline gene is not matched at one end of the junction; a read error may be the cause. The chain recombines TRBV7-7 with TRBJ2-5; 9 positions agree with TRBD2. This CDR3 region has 15 residues. The germline V gene encodes CDR1 SSHAT and CDR2 FNYEAQ (reference sequence). The CDR3 DNA reads as TGTGCTAGCAGCTTAGGGGCGGGGGGGCAGGAGACCCAGTACTTC. This gives the protein CASSLGAGGQETQYF.

The chain is built from TRBV5-6 and TRBJ2-5, with 7 bases lining up with TRBD1. This CDR3 contains 13 residues. Trimming cost V 4 bases and J 7 bases; bases outside gene matches: 7. Germline V gene data show CDR1 as SGHDT and CDR2 as YYEEEE. The CDR3 bases are TGTGCCAGCAGCCGGGACAGCGAAAGGACCCAGTACTTC. This translates into CASSRDSERTQYF.

The chain recombines TRBV28 with TRBJ1-1; a weak D match, TRBD1 (6 bases). In germline, CDR1 is MDHEN, CDR2 SYDVKM. Trimming pared 2 bases from V and 5 bases from J, leaving 18 bases between. This CDR3 comprises 16 residues. The CDR3 sequence: CASSLRRRTGRTEAFF. The CDR3 DNA reads TGTGCCAGCAGTTTAAGACGCAGAACAGGGAGAACTGAAGCTTTCTTT. The full variable domain, in which reference TRBV28 and TRBJ1-1 provide the parts outside the CDR3, is DVKVTQSSRYLVKRTGEKVFLECVQDMDHENMFWYRQDPGLGLRLIYFSYDVKMKEKGDIPEGYSVSREKKERFSLILESASTNQTSMYLCASSLRRRTGRTEAFFGQGTRLTVV.

V gene TRBV15 combines with J gene TRBJ1-6, with D possibly being TRBD1 (6 bases). The CDR3 length is 15 residues. Germline V gene sequence: CDR1 LNHNV, CDR2 YYDKDF (reference sequence). Trimming took off 0 bases at V and 10 bases at J, with 13 bases between the two ends. The CDR3 coding sequence is TGTGCCACCAGCAGAGATATAACAGGGACCTCACCCCTCCACTTT. Translated: CATSRDITGTSPLHF.

This chain uses TRBV29-1 with TRBJ1-1, with 8 bases that match TRBD1. The trim removed 6 bases at V and 1 base at J, leaving 4 bases unmatched. The CDR3 is 13 residues long. The V gene's germline CDR1 is SQVTM and CDR2 ANQGSEA. As DNA, the CDR3 is TGCAGCGTGAGGGACAGGACGAACACTGAAGCTTTCTTT. This gives the protein CSVRDRTNTEAFF.

This chain uses TRBV28 with TRBJ1-5, with D perhaps matching TRBD1 (5 bases). The CDR3 has 16 amino acids. Germline CDR1 and CDR2: MDHEN and SYDVKM. The germline V and J ends were trimmed by 4 bases and 2 bases, with 15 bases remaining between them. The CDR3 bases are TGTGCCAGCAGTTACGGGAAGAGGGGCGGCAATCAGCCCCAGCATTTT. It translates to CASSYGKRGGNQPQHF.

The V call is TRBV9, the J call TRBJ1-6; D may be TRBD1 (6 bases). Germline assignment: CDR1 SGDLS and CDR2 YYNGEE. V was clipped by 5 bases and J by 2 bases, with 11 bases between them. The length of the CDR3 is 15 residues. The CDR3 protein is CASRSDSTYNSPLHF. CDR3 sequence (DNA): TGTGCCAGCAGATCGGACAGTACCTATAATTCACCCCTCCACTTT.

The gene calls are TRBV6-1 and TRBJ1-5, with TRBD1 as a possible D gene (5 bases). The ends were cut back, 2 bases at V and 0 bases at J, with 20 bases in the middle. CDR1 MNHNS and CDR2 SASEGT come from the germline V gene. CDR3 length: 19 residues. CDR3 residues: CASSESGGRGFYSNQPQHF. CDR3 nucleotide sequence: TGTGCCAGCAGTGAATCCGGAGGACGGGGCTTTTATAGCAATCAGCCCCAGCATTTT.

V and J are TRBV18 and TRBJ1-1; no clear D gene. Germline CDR1 reads KGHSH; CDR2 reads LQKENI. V lost 5 bases, J lost 2 bases, and 9 bases lay in between. The CDR3 is 13 residues long. The DNA of the CDR3 is TGTGCCAGCTCATTTACAGTTAACACTGAAGCTTTCTTT. This sequence encodes CASSFTVNTEAFF.

This sequence joins TRBV19 and TRBJ1-1, with a tentative D call TRBD1 (6 bases). CDR1 LNHDA and CDR2 SQIVND come from the germline V gene (reference sequence). The CDR3 runs to 13 residues. Deletions cut 6 bases from V and 10 bases from J, with 18 bases between. In DNA form, the CDR3 reads TGTGCCAGTAGCGCCTCGAGGACAGACATAGCTTTCTTT. Protein product: CASSASRTDIAFF.

The chain carries TRBV6-6 and TRBJ1-1, with TRBD1 identical over 8 bases. CDR3 length: 12 residues. V trimming: 1 base; J trimming: 11 bases; junction bases outside the gene matches: 3. Germline loops: CDR1 MNHNY, CDR2 SVGAGI (reference sequence). This CDR3 is CASSYLTGEAFF. For the CDR3, the DNA is TGTGCCAGCAGTTACTTGACAGGGGAGGCTTTCTTT.

This chain uses TRBV28 with TRBJ1-2, with 9 nucleotides matching TRBD1. Germline CDR1 and CDR2: MDHEN and SYDVKM. The CDR3 extends over 15 amino acids. J lost 2 bases, V lost 2 bases, and 3 bases had no gene match. DNA of the CDR3: TGTGCCAGCAGTTTAGGGACAGGGAGAAACTATGGCTACACCTTC. This codes for CASSLGTGRNYGYTF.

The rearrangement uses TRBV9 and TRBJ2-5; 11 bases agree with TRBD2. The CDR3 is 15 amino acids. V lost 3 bases, J lost 0 bases, and 1 base stayed unmatched. CDR1 SGDLS and CDR2 YYNGEE come from the germline V gene. The CDR3 is CASSASGGYQETQYF. As DNA, the CDR3 is TGTGCCAGCAGCGCTAGCGGGGGGTACCAAGAGACCCAGTACTTC.

V and J are TRBV28 and TRBJ2-2, with D possibly being TRBD1 or TRBD2 (6 bases each). CDR3 length equals 14 residues. CDR1 and CDR2 from the germline V gene are MDHEN and SYDVKM. The V end lost 8 bases, the J end lost 4 bases, and 14 bases lay between the germline ends. The CDR3 here is CASGTGALTGELFF. The CDR3 DNA reads TGTGCCAGCGGTACGGGGGCCCTCACCGGGGAGCTGTTTTTT.